These T cell receptor beta chains were read from a single sample in a study of early T cells in non-severe SARS-CoV-2 infection. Each CDR3 protein gets one entry after TCRdb re-called the 5' RACE reads with MiXCR. The sample consists of some 30,000 distinct CDR3 sequences, around 5.9% of them appearing once. The sequencing input was whole blood. The receptor set was obtained from an adult who was a healthcare worker with PCR-confirmed SARS-CoV-2 infection or an uninfected control (not recorded which). Each CDR3 is given with its conserved first and last residue. A D gene is named only where the DNA matches it firmly. Size values are once, few and many counts, or a class for expanded clones, and some rows have none.

d_call	v_call	clone_size	j_call	cdr3_nt	cdr3_aa
NA	TRBV28	many	TRBJ2-6	TGTGCCAGCAGTTTATACAACTCTGGGGCCAACGTCCTGACTTTC	CASSLYNSGANVLTF
NA	TRBV27	many	TRBJ2-4	TGTGCCAGCAGAAAACAGGGCTTAGAAAACATTCAGTACTTC	CASRKQGLENIQYF
NA	TRBV12-3/TRBV12-4	few	TRBJ1-1	TGTGCCAGCAGTAACTCGGGGGCCACTGAAGCTTTCTTT	CASSNSGATEAFF
TRBD1	TRBV5-1	few	TRBJ2-1	TGCGCCAGCAGCCAGACAGGGAGCTCCTACAATGAGCAGTTCTTC	CASSQTGSSYNEQFF
NA	TRBV5-1	NA	TRBJ1-5	TGCGCCAGCAGCGTCGGGTCTGGGAATCAGCCCCAGCATTTT	CASSVGSGNQPQHF
NA	TRBV6-1	many	TRBJ2-1	TGTGCCAGCAGTGAAGGAGGCGGGCAGTTCTTC	CASSEGGGQFF
TRBD1	TRBV6-1	many	TRBJ2-1	TGTGCCAGCAGCACAGGGGAAGGCTCCTACAATGAGCAGTTCTTC	CASSTGEGSYNEQFF
NA	TRBV12-3/TRBV12-4	few	TRBJ2-7	TGTGCCAGCAGCGAAAGAGTCCACGAGCAGTACTTC	CASSERVHEQYF
NA	TRBV5-1	many	TRBJ2-2	TGCGCCAGCAGCTTTTCTACAGGAAGCACCGGGGAGCTGTTTTTT	CASSFSTGSTGELFF
TRBD1	TRBV25-1	many	TRBJ1-1	TGTGCCAGCAGGGGGACAGGGGGCACTGAAGCTTTCTTT	CASRGTGGTEAFF
TRBD1	TRBV28	many	TRBJ2-7	TGTGCCAGCAGTTTGAAGACAGGGGCGCCCAGCTCCTACGAGCAGTACTTC	CASSLKTGAPSSYEQYF
TRBD1	TRBV7-2	many	TRBJ2-1	TGTGCCAGCAGCTCGACCAGGGGACAGGGGAGGTACAATGAGCAGTTCTTC	CASSSTRGQGRYNEQFF
NA	TRBV20-1	NA	TRBJ2-5	TGCAGTGCTACGGGGACCACCCAGGGAAAGACCCAGTACTTC	CSATGTTQGKTQYF
NA	TRBV30	many	TRBJ1-1	TGTGCCTGGAGGCAAAAGCGGGGGGCGCGGAGTGAAGCTTTCTTT	CAWRQKRGARSEAFF
TRBD1	TRBV7-2	many	TRBJ1-2	TGTGCCAGCAGCTTTCAAGACAGGGTCAGTGGCTACACCTTC	CASSFQDRVSGYTF
TRBD2	TRBV4-2	many	TRBJ2-1	TGTGCCAGCAGCCAAACCGGGACTAGCGGCCTTTACTCTTACAATGAGCAGTTCTTC	CASSQTGTSGLYSYNEQFF
TRBD1	TRBV6-6	many	TRBJ2-1	TGTGCCAGCAGCACCGGACAGGGTAGGAATGAGCAGTTCTTC	CASSTGQGRNEQFF
NA	TRBV5-5	few	TRBJ1-2	TGTGCCAGCAGCTTGATCCGGGACGCCGGGGGCTATGGCTACACCTTC	CASSLIRDAGGYGYTF
NA	TRBV28	many	TRBJ1-4	TGTGCCAGCAGTTTAGTGAGGGGATCCAATGAAAAACTGTTTTTT	CASSLVRGSNEKLFF
NA	TRBV7-2	few	TRBJ2-1	TGTGCCAGCAGCTTAGTGCTGTTCGAGCAGTTCTTC	CASSLVLFEQFF
TRBD1	TRBV27	many	TRBJ2-7	TGTGCCAGCAGTTTACGGCAGGGGGTCTACGAGCAGTACTTC	CASSLRQGVYEQYF
NA	TRBV7-6	NA	TRBJ2-3	TGTGCCAGCAGCTCGTCTCCTACAGATACGCAGTATTTT	CASSSSPTDTQYF
TRBD2	TRBV20-1	many	TRBJ2-1	TGCAGTGCTAGAGATGACGGGGGGGCCCTCTACAATGAGCAGTTCTTC	CSARDDGGALYNEQFF
NA	TRBV3-1	many	TRBJ2-5	TGTGCCAGCAGCCGAAAAGAGACCCAGTACTTC	CASSRKETQYF
NA	TRBV7-9	NA	TRBJ2-3	TGTGCCAGCAGCTTAAAGTCCGGGGTCTCCACAGATACGCAGTATTTT	CASSLKSGVSTDTQYF
NA	TRBV2	many	TRBJ2-4	TGTGCCAGCAGGGGGATACTAGCCAAAAACATTCAGTACTTC	CASRGILAKNIQYF
NA	TRBV11-2	many	TRBJ2-1	TGTGCCAGCAGCTTAGACAGGGTTCCCTACAATGAGCAGTTCTTC	CASSLDRVPYNEQFF
TRBD2	TRBV25-1	many	TRBJ2-1	TGTGCCAGCAGTAAACCGGGGGGGATTGAGCAGTTCTTC	CASSKPGGIEQFF
NA	TRBV28	few	TRBJ2-3	TGTGCCAGCAGTTTATTGGCGGGGAGAGATACGCAGTATTTT	CASSLLAGRDTQYF
TRBD1	TRBV7-2	many	TRBJ1-4	TGTGCCAGCCGCCCTCAGGGGGTTGAAAAACTGTTTTTT	CASRPQGVEKLFF
NA	TRBV29-1	few	TRBJ2-5	TGCAGCGTCCACTTAGGTGTGGAGACCCAGTACTTC	CSVHLGVETQYF
NA	TRBV28	many	TRBJ2-2	TGTGCCAGCCGAACCCCCGCCGGGGAGCTGTTTTTT	CASRTPAGELFF
NA	TRBV6-6	medium-sized	TRBJ1-3	TGTGCCAGCAGTTACTCGAGTCAGGTCTCTGGAAACACCATATATTTT	CASSYSSQVSGNTIYF
TRBD1	TRBV20-1	NA	TRBJ1-6	TGCAGTGGCCGGGACAGGGGGGGAGATTCACCCCTCCACTTT	CSGRDRGGDSPLHF
NA	TRBV7-2	many	TRBJ1-5	TGTGCCAGCAGCCCCCAGGATCAGCCCCAGCATTTT	CASSPQDQPQHF
NA	TRBV30	many	TRBJ1-1	TGTGCCTGGAGTGTTAGGGCAGATGAAGCTTTCTTT	CAWSVRADEAFF
NA	TRBV7-9	many	TRBJ2-3	TGTGCCAGCAGCCCCCAAACAGATACGCAGTATTTT	CASSPQTDTQYF
TRBD1	TRBV6-5	many	TRBJ2-5	TGTGCCACCTCCCGGTTTCTTGACAGGGGGCAAGAGACCCAGTACTTC	CATSRFLDRGQETQYF
NA	TRBV20-1	many	TRBJ2-7	TGCAGTGCAAAAAGACAGGTACCAAGCAGCGAGCAGTACTTC	CSAKRQVPSSEQYF